This T cell receptor (beta chain) was obtained from a study of blood T cell repertoires in COVID-19. In the study overall: The United States, Italy and Spain were the sources of the acute and convalescent COVID-19 samples. The analysed material was cDNA or gDNA that came from T cells, B-cell-depleted T cells, or PBMCs.

Germline V gene lookup returns CDR1 SGHAT and CDR2 FQNNGV. This CDR3 has 17 residues. V gave up 5 bases and J gave up 4 bases; unmatched junction bases: 12. The authors' processing: Estimated nucleated cell counts came from reference gene primer amplification. Here immunoSEQ multiplex PCR was the method, and the copy in TCRdb shows in-frame clones only, minus some. From that table come the V and J calls and clone size; the DNA was used to work out D and trimming. The sample consists of hundreds of thousands of clones, about 89% of them appearing once. Sequenced material: peripheral blood. The chain links TRBV11-2 to TRBJ2-2, with 8 positions matching TRBD1. The sequence derives from a woman aged 60 to 75 who had recovered from COVID-19. The CDR3 DNA reads TGTGCCAGCAGCCAATTTCGACAGGGGCTGAGCACCGGGGAGCTGTTTTTT. This gives the protein CASSQFRQGLSTGELFF. Full variable domain (outside the CDR3, taken from reference TRBV11-2 and TRBJ2-2): EAGVAQSPRYKIIEKRQSVAFWCNPISGHATLYWYQQILGQGPKLLIQFQNNGVVDDSQLPKDRFSAERLKGVDSTLKIQPAKLEDSAVYLCASSQFRQGLSTGELFFGEGSRLTVL.